A selection of T cell receptor beta chains follows, all from one sample in a study of blood T cell repertoires in COVID-19. Produced via immunoSEQ multiplex PCR; TCRdb's table is partial and in-frame only. The profile covers some 130,000 clones, with about 80% appearing a single time and approximately 45% taken by the ten largest. The specimen was peripheral blood. All receptors derive from a human donor in a cohort sampled during active COVID-19. The conserved cysteine and the conserved F or W are not part of the CDR3 here. Each record gives: CDR3 protein, V gene, clone size. The listing skips clone size in some rows; elsewhere it reads once, few, many or a size class.

ASNSQREPQETQY | TRBV6-5 | .
ASSYTGPHNEQF | TRBV6-6 | few
ASSSDRDFQPQH | TRBV6-5 | .
SVTSGGQETQY | TRBV29-1 | .
ASSPRSGGYRTEAF | TRBV3-1/TRBV3-2 | .
ASSEQRRVPYEQY | TRBV2 | .
ASRLTGPNEKLF | TRBV19 | .
ASSTRAGLAGADTQY | TRBV13 | many
ASSSLAGGSTDTQY | TRBV5-6 | .
ASSDGQVTDTQY | TRBV19 | .
ASTETGTYNSPLH | TRBV2 | .
ASSEGSPQDSPLH | TRBV2 | .
ASSLNRGPYEQY | TRBV7-2 | few
ASSQELASEDEQF | TRBV4-1 | once
ASSETGDTQY | TRBV6-5 | .